Listed here are 10 T cell receptor beta chains from one sample, sequenced in a study of cytomegalovirus exposure and HLA in healthy donors. A multiplex PCR was run with 60 Vbeta primers and 13 Jbeta primers. Measured with immunoSEQ multiplex PCR; TCRdb has only the in-frame clones, and not every one. The data contain around 100,000 clones, 65% to 75% of them singletons. The sequenced sample consisted of PBMCs. The receptor set was obtained from a young man in good health and CMV-seropositive.

V gene TRBV5-1 combines with J gene TRBJ2-3; TRBD2 aligns across 7 bases. The germline CDR1 and CDR2 sequences are SGHRS and YFSETQ. CDR3 length equals 16 residues. The V segment lost 2 bases and the J segment 0 bases; nucleotides outside the gene matches: 6. CDR3 DNA sequence: TGCGCCAGCAGCTTCAGCGGGACCTCTAGCACAGATACGCAGTATTTT. This translates into CASSFSGTSSTDTQYF.

In this sample, this clone turned up a few times. V usage is TRBV10-3 and J usage is TRBJ1-4, with 7 bases identical to TRBD1. The CDR3 is 14 amino acids. Germline trimming cut 2 bases from V and 7 bases from J; bases unmatched to any gene: 4. Germline CDR1 ENHRY, CDR2 SYGVKD. CDR3: CAISEAGGGEKLFF. The CDR3 DNA reads as TGTGCCATCAGTGAGGCAGGGGGAGGTGAAAAACTGTTTTTT.

This clone was seen a handful of times. This chain uses TRBV5-6 with TRBJ1-1, with a tentative D call TRBD1 (5 bases). Germline CDR1 and CDR2: SGHDT and YYEEEE. Trimming pared 4 bases from V and 3 bases from J, leaving 10 bases between. The CDR3 has 13 amino acids. The CDR3, as DNA: TGTGCCAGCAGCACGACAGTCCACACTGAAGCTTTCTTT. It yields the protein CASSTTVHTEAFF.

Here the CDR3 DNA reads TGTGCCAGCAGCCCCCTAACGGCGGGGGGGTTCTACGAGCAGTACTTC. Amino acids: CASSPLTAGGFYEQYF. The J gene is TRBJ2-7, the V gene TRBV11-2, with 9 bases fitting TRBD2. The germline V gene has CDR1 SGHAT and CDR2 FQNNGV. V shed 5 bases, J shed 3 bases, and the junction held 11 bases outside the gene matches. This CDR3 region has 16 residues.

V usage is TRBV5-4 and J usage is TRBJ2-7, with D perhaps TRBD2 (5 bases). The germline V gene encodes CDR1 SGHNT and CDR2 YYREEE (reference sequence). CDR3 length: 15 residues. The V and J ends lost 0 bases and 5 bases respectively, with 15 bases between them. This CDR3 is CASSLAKGFGNEQYF. In DNA form, the CDR3 reads TGTGCCAGCAGCTTGGCCAAGGGTTTCGGGAACGAGCAGTACTTC.

The chain links TRBV6-5 to TRBJ1-1; no reliable D call. Deletions cut 7 bases from V and 0 bases from J, with 9 bases between. The germline V gene encodes CDR1 MNHEY and CDR2 SVGAGI. The CDR3 has 13 residues. CDR3 nucleotides: TGTGCCAGCACCGAAGAGGTGAACACTGAAGCTTTCTTT. It yields the protein CASTEEVNTEAFF.

This sequence joins TRBV19 and TRBJ2-1; 10 bases are shared with TRBD1. This CDR3 has 15 residues. Germline-derived CDR1 and CDR2 are LNHDA and SQIVND (reference sequence). With 5 bases clipped from V and 4 bases from J, the junction kept 5 bases outside the gene matches. DNA for the CDR3: TGTGCCAGTAGTCCGACAGGGGGCGGGTACAATGAGCAGTTCTTC. This translates into CASSPTGGGYNEQFF.

In its sample, this clone was seen many times. The V gene is TRBV5-6, the J gene TRBJ1-1; 8 nucleotides agree with TRBD1. Unmatched junction bases numbered 10, after V lost 2 bases and J lost 10 bases. The germline V gene has CDR1 SGHDT and CDR2 YYEEEE. CDR3 length: 14 amino acids. CDR3 sequence: CASSLTGGVLRAFF. The CDR3 nucleotides read TGTGCCAGCAGCTTAACAGGGGGGGTGCTGAGAGCTTTCTTT.

The rearrangement links TRBV7-2 to TRBJ1-1; a possible D gene is TRBD1 (5 bases). V lost 5 bases and J 1 base, leaving 8 bases between the germline ends. The CDR3 length is 13 residues. Looked up from germline, CDR1 is SGHTA and CDR2 is FQGNSA. Here the CDR3 reads CASSRQPNTEAFF. The CDR3 coding sequence is TGTGCCAGCAGCAGACAGCCGAACACTGAAGCTTTCTTT.

This clone was seen only a few times. This chain uses TRBV6-5 with TRBJ2-7; TRBD1 matches at 8 bases. The CDR3 totals 14 residues. V was clipped by 2 bases and J by 5 bases; unmatched bases: 5. The germline V gene has CDR1 MNHEY and CDR2 SVGAGI. As DNA, the CDR3 is TGTGCCAGCAGTTACGGACAGGGTTACGACGAGCAGTACTTC. Translation gives CASSYGQGYDEQYF.